These 11 T cell receptor beta chains were sequenced from one sample in a study of a mutant IDH1 vaccine in newly diagnosed glioma. These receptors have no known antigen. Assay: immunoSEQ multiplex PCR; the TCRdb copy retains only in-frame clones and omits some. The sample consists of 50,000 to 55,000 clones, just under 80% of them appearing once. Time point noted: week 5, during vaccination. Each vaccine dose was 300 ug of mutant IDH1 20-mer peptide, with topical imiquimod. Sequencing was performed on PBMCs, taken from a glioma patient whose treatment included an IDH1 peptide vaccine. These receptors were obtained from a man aged 45-65 years with glioma.

The chain joins TRBV5-6 to TRBJ1-4; D ambiguous. The ends were cut back, 0 bases at V and 7 bases at J, with 10 bases in the middle. Germline V gene data show CDR1 as SGHDT and CDR2 as YYEEEE. The CDR3 covers 14 residues. The CDR3 here is CASSLGQPLEKLFF. The CDR3 DNA follows: TGTGCCAGCAGCTTGGGCCAGCCGCTTGAAAAACTGTTTTTT.

The chain combines TRBV2 with TRBJ2-1; 7 bases line up with TRBD1. The V segment lost 5 bases and the J segment 10 bases; nucleotides outside the gene matches: 5. The length of the CDR3 is 12 residues. Germline loops: CDR1 SNHLY, CDR2 FYNNEI. The DNA for the CDR3 is TGTGCCAGCAGTACAGGGGTTGGCGAGCAGTTCTTC. Its protein is CASSTGVGEQFF.

The chain is built from TRBV4-1 and TRBJ1-3; 11 bases line up with TRBD1. V dropped 3 bases and J dropped 0; count of bases not matched to a gene: 10. The germline gives CDR1 MGHRA, CDR2 YSYEKL. CDR3 length: 19 amino acids. The CDR3 nucleotides read TGCGCCAGCAGCCAGGCCTTGGTAGGGACAGGGGGCTCTGGAAACACCATATATTTT. Protein: CASSQALVGTGGSGNTIYF.

The rearrangement uses TRBV15 and TRBJ1-2, with a possible D match to TRBD1 (6 bases). Germline CDR1 is LNHNV and CDR2 is YYDKDF (reference sequence). Between the trimmed V and J ends, which lost 5 bases and 7 bases, there was a span of 29 bases. This CDR3 region has 18 residues. The CDR3: CATSLTPRPETGAFGYTF. DNA for the CDR3: TGTGCCACCAGCCTAACCCCTAGGCCCGAAACGGGGGCGTTTGGCTACACCTTC.

V gene TRBV5-1 combines with J gene TRBJ2-7; TRBD2 matches 10 bases. CDR1 is SGHRS and CDR2 is YFSETQ in the germline V gene. This CDR3 is 16 amino acids long. Trimming removed 1 base from V and 0 bases from J; junction bases left unmatched: 4. CDR3 loop: CASSLRLAGNSYEQYF. CDR3 nucleotides: TGCGCCAGCAGCTTGCGACTAGCGGGTAACTCCTACGAGCAGTACTTC.

The V gene is TRBV18, the J gene TRBJ1-2; D is undetermined. CDR1 KGHSH and CDR2 LQKENI come from the germline V gene. The CDR3 length is 11 residues. V was trimmed by 2 bases and J by 13 bases, leaving 11 bases between them. The CDR3 DNA reads as TGTGCCAGCTCACCAGGCAGAACCTCCACCTTC. Translated, it gives CASSPGRTSTF.

The rearrangement uses TRBV10-3 and TRBJ1-2, with 10 bases that match TRBD1. Losses at the gene ends were 6 bases for V and 7 bases for J; bases not matched to a gene: 8. The germline CDR1 and CDR2 sequences are ENHRY and SYGVKD. The CDR3 has 14 residues. CDR3 residues: CAIRSTGGEAGYTF. CDR3 coding DNA: TGTGCCATCAGGTCGACAGGGGGCGAGGCTGGCTACACCTTC.

With regard to this clone: One end of the junction fails to match germline, which may point to a read error. The rearrangement uses TRBV7-2 and TRBJ1-2, with D perhaps matching TRBD1 (5 bases). Germline V gives CDR1 SGHTA, CDR2 FQGNSA. The CDR3 spans 16 residues. The CDR3 DNA sequence: TGTGCCAGCAGTTTAGTGGCGGGGGGTAAGGACTATGGCTACACCTTC. It translates to CASSLVAGGKDYGYTF.

The V call is TRBV30, the J call TRBJ2-3, with 8 bases identical to TRBD1. The CDR3 contains 14 residues. Germline V gene sequence: CDR1 GTSNPN, CDR2 SVGIG (reference sequence). The V segment lost 6 bases and the J segment 1 base; nucleotides outside the gene matches: 6. The CDR3 sequence is CACAQGGRTDTQYF. In nucleotides, the CDR3 is TGTGCCTGTGCACAGGGGGGACGCACAGATACGCAGTATTTT. The variable domain in full, completed from reference TRBV30 and TRBJ2-3, reads SQTIHQWPATLVQPVGSPLSLECTVEGTSNPNLYWYRQAAGRGLQLLFYSVGIGQISSEVPQNLSASRPQDRQFILSSKKLLLSDSGFYLCACAQGGRTDTQYFGPGTRLTVL.

The J gene is TRBJ1-5, the V gene TRBV19, with D possibly being TRBD1 (6 bases). The CDR3 spans 16 residues. The germline V and J ends were trimmed by 4 bases and 5 bases, with 18 bases remaining between them. Per germline, CDR1 LNHDA and CDR2 SQIVND (reference sequence). The CDR3 sequence: CASSRIQGRGYQPQHF. Written as DNA, the CDR3 is TGTGCCAGTAGTAGAATACAGGGAAGGGGATATCAGCCCCAGCATTTT.

V is TRBV10-2 and J is TRBJ1-1; the D gene is possibly TRBD1 (6 bases). Trimming pared 7 bases from V and 5 bases from J, leaving 14 bases between. This CDR3 region has 13 residues. Per germline, CDR1 WSHSY and CDR2 SAAADI. The CDR3 region is CASIEGGGTEAFF. DNA of the CDR3: TGCGCCAGCATCGAGGGGGGTGGGACTGAAGCTTTCTTT.